The entry that follows covers one T cell receptor (beta chain) sequence. Its antigen is not identified. The data originate from a study of cytomegalovirus exposure and HLA in healthy donors. The germline CDR1 and CDR2 sequences are SEHNR and FQNEAQ (reference sequence). V gave up 4 bases and J gave up 4 bases, with 10 bases separating them. CDR3 length equals 13 residues. General study results and limits: Researchers counted around 180 TCR beta chains as cytomegalovirus-associated. Near-uniform donor sequencing depth was presumed by presence/absence analyses. Reportedly, cytomegalovirus status was diagnosed with high sensitivity and specificity.

The PCR made use of 60 Vbeta and 13 Jbeta primers. Some clones are missing from TCRdb's copy, which holds only in-frame ones; the method was immunoSEQ multiplex PCR. The sample gives 90,000 to 150,000 clones, around 72% of which show up once; just under 8.5% is in the top ten. The chain uses TRBV7-9 and TRBJ1-2; no clear D. This sequence was found in a woman in her 40s in good health and CMV-seropositive. The sample taken for sequencing was PBMCs. The CDR3 nucleotides are TGTGCCAGCAGCTCCGGCGAGGGCTATGGCTACACCTTC. Residues: CASSSGEGYGYTF. Drawing the rest from reference TRBV7-9 and TRBJ1-2, the complete variable domain is DTGVSQNPRHKITKRGQNVTFRCDPISEHNRLYWYRQTLGQGPEFLTYFQNEAQLEKSRLLSDRFSAERPKGSFSTLEIQRTEQGDSAMYLCASSSGEGYGYTFGSGTRLTVV.